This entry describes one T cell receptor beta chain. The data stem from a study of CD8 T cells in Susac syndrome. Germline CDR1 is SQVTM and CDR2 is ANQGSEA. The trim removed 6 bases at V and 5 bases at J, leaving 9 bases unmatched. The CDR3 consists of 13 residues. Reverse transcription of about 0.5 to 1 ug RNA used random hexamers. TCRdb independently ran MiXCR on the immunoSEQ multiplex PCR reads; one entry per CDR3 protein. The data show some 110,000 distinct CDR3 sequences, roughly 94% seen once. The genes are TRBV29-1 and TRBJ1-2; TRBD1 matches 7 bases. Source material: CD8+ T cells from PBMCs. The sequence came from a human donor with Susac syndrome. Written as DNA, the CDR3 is TGCAGCGTCGTCGACAGGGTCACATATGGCTACACCTTC. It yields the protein CSVVDRVTYGYTF.